Below, 6 T cell receptor beta chains from the same sample are listed, as sequenced in a study of untreated major depressive disorder. These receptors are not linked to any known antigen. Overall study findings and caveats: Depressed patients' CD4+ T cells carried increased TRBV05-01 (Vbeta 5.1) usage versus control CD4+ T cells.

Repertoires were generated with immunoSEQ multiplex PCR, while TCRdb's copy carries only in-frame clones and drops some. In the table there are 20,000 or so clones, more than 90% of which are singletons. Sequenced material: CD4+ T cells from PBMCs. Every receptor here comes from a middle-aged woman with major depressive disorder.

The chain recombines TRBV5-6 with TRBJ2-5, with D tentatively TRBD1 (6 bases). V was cut by 0 bases and J by 1 base, with 10 bases left in between. The CDR3 is made up of 15 amino acids. Germline CDR1 is SGHDT and CDR2 is YYEEEE. The CDR3 nucleotides read TGTGCCAGCAGCTTGGCAGTGGGGGCCCAAGAGACCCAGTACTTC. This codes for CASSLAVGAQETQYF.

In its sample, this clone was seen once. The rearrangement links TRBV7-2 to TRBJ2-7, with 9 nucleotides matching TRBD2. The V segment lost 5 bases and the J segment 3 bases; nucleotides outside the gene matches: 11. The CDR3 consists of 16 residues. The germline V gene has CDR1 SGHTA and CDR2 FQGNSA. CDR3 region: CASSRLSGRTLYEQYV. In nucleotides, the CDR3 is TGTGCCAGCAGCCGGCTAAGCGGGAGGACCCTCTACGAGCAGTACGTC.

The rearrangement uses TRBV7-8 and TRBJ1-1, with D tentatively TRBD1 (5 bases). The germline V gene encodes CDR1 SGHVS and CDR2 FQNEAQ. This CDR3 contains 13 residues. Between the trimmed V and J ends, which lost 5 bases and 8 bases, there was a span of 15 bases. The CDR3, as DNA: TGTGCCAGCAGCCGCGGGACCTCCAGGGAAGCTTTCTTT. It yields the protein CASSRGTSREAFF.

This chain uses TRBV10-2 with TRBJ2-7, with D maybe TRBD2 (6 bases). The CDR3 is made up of 12 amino acids. CDR1 and CDR2 from the germline V gene are WSHSY and SAAADI. Trimming shortened V by 6 bases and J by 7 bases, and 13 bases separated the two germline ends. In DNA, the CDR3 is TGCGCCAGCAGCGCGGGGCGGAGGGAGCAGTACTTC. Its protein product is CASSAGRREQYF.

The chain uses TRBV10-3 and TRBJ1-2, with D unclear. Trimming cost V 0 bases and J 3 bases, with 11 bases left between them. The length of the CDR3 is 15 residues. CDR1 is ENHRY, CDR2 SYGVKD, per germline. CDR3 DNA: TGTGCCATCAGTGAGTCGTACAGTAGGCACTATGGCTACACCTTC. As protein: CAISESYSRHYGYTF.

V gene TRBV11-2 combines with J gene TRBJ2-3; TRBD2 matches at 10 bases. CDR1 SGHAT and CDR2 FQNNGV come from the germline V gene. Trimming removed 4 bases from V and 0 bases from J; junction bases left unmatched: 4. The CDR3 is made up of 16 amino acids. As DNA, the CDR3 is TGTGCCAGCAGCTCGGGACTAGCGTCTAGCACAGATACGCAGTATTTT. It encodes CASSSGLASSTDTQYF.